Listed here are 2 T cell receptor beta chains from one sample, sequenced in a study of T cell repertoires in cytomegalovirus infection. These receptors' antigens are unknown. TCRdb re-called the reads with MiXCR, one entry per CDR3 protein. The sample carries roughly 80,000 distinct CDR3 sequences, 35% to 50% recorded once. Sequenced here: CD8+ T cells from cultured PBMCs, sampled from culture after CMV antigen stimulation. Receptors originate from a human donor in good health (CMV status not recorded). Some clones in this sample may be carry-over from other donors' samples.

This clonotype turned up a few times. This chain connects TRBV7-6 to TRBJ1-4, with D perhaps TRBD1 (5 bases). Germline V gene lookup returns CDR1 SGHVS and CDR2 FNYEAQ. Trimming cost V 4 bases and J 6 bases, with 15 bases left between them. This CDR3 is built from 15 residues. The chain's CDR3 is CASSSWGREDEKLFF. The CDR3 DNA is TGTGCCAGCAGCTCGTGGGGCAGGGAGGATGAAAAACTGTTTTTT.

The J gene is TRBJ1-1, the V gene TRBV7-9; weak D call: TRBD1 (5 bases). The V and J ends lost 4 bases and 8 bases respectively, with 11 bases between them. This CDR3 region has 12 residues. In germline, CDR1 is SEHNR, CDR2 FQNEAQ (reference sequence). DNA for the CDR3: TGTGCCAGCAGCTCCGGGACTCGAGAAGCTTTCTTT. This sequence encodes CASSSGTREAFF.